This T cell receptor (beta chain) was captured in a study of shared clonotypes between healthy human individuals. As regards this clone: What it binds is not known.

CD45RO-negative CD8 cells positively selected for CCR7 made up the naive population, which excluded terminally differentiated effector memory CD45RA+ cells. Replicate PCRs for sorted subsets used 200 to 250 ng DNA; this equaled 30,000 to 35,000 T cell genomes. Clones were read by immunoSEQ multiplex PCR, and TCRdb kept only the in-frame ones, dropping some. The profile covers about 680,000 clones, with 92% appearing a single time and about 24% taken by the ten largest. Study conclusions and caveats: Investigators expected sequencing depth to affect clonotype sharing among donors. Genetic and exposure-history diversity was limited by the few donors.

The sample was naive CD8+ T cells sorted from blood. The TCR was taken from a man younger than 45 in good health.

CDR3 coding DNA: TGCAGCGTTGAGTTAGGACTAGCGGATTTCACAGATACGCAGTATTTT. It translates to CSVELGLADFTDTQYF. The V call is TRBV29-1, the J call TRBJ2-3, with 10 bases lining up with TRBD2. The V gene end was trimmed by 3 bases and the J gene end by 2 bases; junction bases not matched to a gene: 8. Germline V gene data show CDR1 as SQVTM and CDR2 as ANQGSEA. The CDR3 is made up of 16 amino acids.